These 25 T cell receptor beta chains share one sample of origin, sequenced in a study of T cells after yellow fever vaccination. TCRdb processed the 5' RACE reads anew with MiXCR; each CDR3 protein has one entry. The repertoire has more than 95,000 distinct CDR3 sequences, about 7.4% of them found once; the top ten carry around 2.3%. The sample was CD4+ T cells sorted from PBMCs, taken approximately 11 days after the first yellow fever vaccination. The receptor set was obtained from a man between 18 and 29 years old who received the YFV17D yellow fever vaccine.

This clonotype was seen ten or more times. The J gene is TRBJ1-2, the V gene TRBV6-1; TRBD1 matches 7 bases. CDR1 and CDR2 from the germline V gene are MNHNS and SASEGT. CDR3 length equals 13 residues. V was clipped by 5 bases and J by 8 bases; unmatched bases: 8. CDR3 DNA sequence: TGTGCCAGCAGTACAGGGGCATGGCTAGGCTACACCTTC. Protein product: CASSTGAWLGYTF.

At least ten counts were recorded for this clonotype. This chain joins TRBV6-5 and TRBJ2-7; the D is unclear. The CDR3 consists of 14 residues. V lost 0 bases to trimming and J lost 3 bases, with 9 bases between them. Germline values: CDR1 MNHEY, CDR2 SVGAGI. CDR3 residues: CASSYSAKYYEQYF. The CDR3 nucleotides read TGTGCCAGCAGTTACTCCGCTAAATACTACGAGCAGTACTTC.

This clonotype has only a few counts. The chain links TRBV18 to TRBJ1-5, with TRBD1 identical over 10 bases. This CDR3 is 16 amino acids long. After removal of 2 bases from V and 6 bases from J, the junction contained 7 bases not matched to a gene. CDR1 is KGHSH and CDR2 is LQKENI in the germline V gene. Written as DNA, the CDR3 is TGTGCCAGCTCACCAACCCGGGACAGGGGCGGTCAGCCCCAGCATTTT. Residues: CASSPTRDRGGQPQHF.

This clonotype was recorded at least ten times. The chain couples TRBV10-3 to TRBJ2-7, with D perhaps matching TRBD1 (6 bases). The length of the CDR3 is 15 residues. Trimming left V 3 bases short and J 2 bases short, with 14 bases between. In germline, CDR1 is ENHRY, CDR2 SYGVKD. CDR3 residues: CAISDSTGTPYEQYF. The DNA for the CDR3 is TGTGCCATCAGTGATTCGACAGGCACGCCCTACGAGCAGTACTTC.

In this sample, this clonotype turned up many times. V is TRBV10-1 and J is TRBJ2-5, with 10 bases fitting TRBD2. CDR1 WNHNN and CDR2 SYGVQD come from the germline V gene (reference sequence). Trimming removed 5 bases from V and 2 bases from J; junction bases left unmatched: 5. This CDR3 has 15 amino acids. This CDR3 reads CASSRNSGGQETQYF. DNA of the CDR3: TGCGCCAGCAGTAGGAATAGCGGGGGGCAAGAGACCCAGTACTTC.

This chain connects TRBV7-2 to TRBJ2-2; possible D gene TRBD2, 5 bases. Trimming cost V 1 base and J 4 bases, with 10 bases left between them. CDR1 SGHTA and CDR2 FQGNSA come from the germline V gene. The CDR3 runs to 15 residues. The CDR3 DNA reads TGTGCCAGCAGCTTAGATCCTAGCCCCACCGGGGAGCTGTTTTTT. It specifies CASSLDPSPTGELFF. The full variable domain, in which reference TRBV7-2 and TRBJ2-2 provide the parts outside the CDR3, is GAGVSQSPSNKVTEKGKDVELRCDPISGHTALYWYRQSLGQGLEFLIYFQGNSAPDKSGLPSDRFSAERTGGSVSTLTIQRTQQEDSAVYLCASSLDPSPTGELFFGEGSRLTVL.

This clonotype occurred many times. The chain couples TRBV5-1 to TRBJ2-5; 7 bases map to TRBD1. With V trimmed by 2 bases and J by 3 bases, 7 bases remained unmatched. CDR1 and CDR2 from the germline V gene are SGHRS and YFSETQ. The CDR3 has 15 amino acids. As DNA, the CDR3 is TGCGCCAGCAGCTTTCAGAGGGGGCTCGAAGAGACCCAGTACTTC. Translation: CASSFQRGLEETQYF. The full variable domain, with the rest looked up from reference TRBV5-1 and TRBJ2-5, is KAGVTQTPRYLIKTRGQQVTLSCSPISGHRSVSWYQQTPGQGLQFLFEYFSETQRNKGNFPGRFSGRQFSNSRSEMNVSTLELGDSALYLCASSFQRGLEETQYFGPGTRLLVL.

This clonotype has ten or more counts. This chain joins TRBV12-3 or TRBV12-4 and TRBJ1-3; D remains unclear. The length of the CDR3 is 15 residues. V dropped 2 bases and J dropped 4 bases, with 12 bases sitting between them. CDR3 in amino acids: CASSLFYSEGNTIYF. Written as DNA, the CDR3 is TGTGCCAGCAGTTTATTCTACTCGGAGGGAAACACCATATATTTT.

This clonotype was recorded at least ten times. The chain carries TRBV7-2 and TRBJ1-1; D is unresolved. Between the trimmed V and J ends, which lost 7 bases and 0 bases, there was a span of 12 bases. Germline CDR1 SGHTA, CDR2 FQGNSA. The CDR3 is 14 residues long. The CDR3 DNA follows: TGTGCCAGCACCCCGGCCGGGGTGAACACTGAAGCTTTCTTT. Its translation: CASTPAGVNTEAFF.

This clonotype has ten or more counts. V and J are TRBV12-3 or TRBV12-4 and TRBJ2-5; D unresolved. Trimming took off 7 bases at V and 7 bases at J, with 13 bases between the two ends. The CDR3 has 12 residues. The CDR3 region is CASTLGPSTQYF. DNA for the CDR3: TGTGCCAGCACCCTAGGCCCCTCGACCCAGTACTTC.

This clonotype has ten or more counts. The CDR3 bases are TGCGCCAGCAGCTTGGGGCCAGGGGAAGGGGAAAAACTGTTTTTT. Its translation: CASSLGPGEGEKLFF. The chain is built from TRBV5-1 and TRBJ1-4; D perhaps matches TRBD1 (6 bases). CDR1 SGHRS and CDR2 YFSETQ come from the germline V gene. The CDR3 has 15 amino acids. V was shortened by 0 bases and J by 8 bases, with 14 bases between the two germline ends.

This clonotype showed up many times. This sequence joins TRBV20-1 and TRBJ2-7; 8 bases align to TRBD1. CDR1 DFQATT and CDR2 SNEGSKA come from the germline V gene (reference sequence). The CDR3 contains 15 residues. V shed 3 bases, J shed 2 bases, and the junction held 9 bases outside the gene matches. CDR3 nucleotides: TGCAGTGCTAGGTGGGCGGACAGGGACACCTACGAGCAGTACTTC. Its translation is CSARWADRDTYEQYF.

The chain uses TRBV19 and TRBJ1-5, with D possibly being TRBD1 (5 bases). With 5 bases removed from V and 0 bases from J, the gap between germline ends came to 17 bases. From germline, CDR1 is LNHDA and CDR2 SQIVND (reference sequence). The CDR3 runs to 17 residues. CDR3 DNA sequence: TGTGCCAGTAGTCGCCAGGGTTTCTATGATAGCAATCAGCCCCAGCATTTT. Encoded protein: CASSRQGFYDSNQPQHF.

The table lists this clonotype with many counts. This sequence joins TRBV5-5 and TRBJ2-7; maybe TRBD2 (5 bases). CDR1 is SGHKS and CDR2 is YYEKEE in the germline V gene (reference sequence). The CDR3 extends over 13 amino acids. Between the trimmed V and J ends, which lost 5 bases and 7 bases, there was a span of 16 bases. The CDR3 nucleotides are TGTGCCAGCAGTTCTGACTTAGCGATGGAGCAGTACGTC. Translating it yields CASSSDLAMEQYV.

The chain combines TRBV30 with TRBJ1-4, with D hard to call. This CDR3 region has 13 residues. V dropped 4 bases and J dropped 4 bases, with 10 bases sitting between them. The V gene's germline CDR1 is GTSNPN and CDR2 SVGIG (reference sequence). CDR3: CAWNLRYNEKLFF. The CDR3 nucleotides are TGTGCCTGGAACCTGAGGTATAATGAAAAACTGTTTTTT.

The table lists this clonotype with a few counts. This rearrangement joins TRBV5-4 to TRBJ1-5; weak D call: TRBD1 (5 bases). The germline V gene has CDR1 SGHNT and CDR2 YYREEE (reference sequence). Trimming removed 4 bases from V and 0 bases from J, with 8 bases in between. The CDR3 covers 14 residues. The CDR3 reads CASSRDGSNQPQHF. CDR3 DNA: TGTGCCAGCAGCAGGGACGGTAGCAATCAGCCCCAGCATTTT.

This clonotype was seen repeatedly, ten times or more. The chain uses TRBV20-1 and TRBJ2-1; possible D gene TRBD1, 6 bases. Germline V gene lookup returns CDR1 DFQATT and CDR2 SNEGSKA (reference sequence). The length of the CDR3 is 15 residues. Trimming left V 6 bases short and J 4 bases short, with 19 bases between. The CDR3 loop reads CSAQRRDKGYNEQFF. The CDR3 DNA is TGCAGTGCCCAACGTCGGGACAAGGGATACAATGAGCAGTTCTTC.

Comment on this clonotype: Just one base apart from a much larger clone, this may be a read error. The chain couples TRBV6-1 to TRBJ1-1; D is perhaps TRBD1 (6 bases). Germline CDR1 and CDR2: MNHNS and SASEGT. Trimming cost V 6 bases and J 7 bases, with 15 bases left between them. The CDR3 sequence is 13 residues long. The CDR3, as DNA: TGTGCCAGCAGAGGGGGGAGACAGTTTGAAGCTTTCTTT. Encoded protein: CASRGGRQFEAFF.

This clonotype was recorded many times. This sequence joins TRBV3-1 and TRBJ2-5, with 12 bases fitting TRBD2. The CDR3 consists of 18 residues. The ends lost 0 bases at V and 5 bases at J; junction bases unmatched: 10. Per germline, CDR1 LGHDT and CDR2 YNNKEL (reference sequence). The CDR3 DNA sequence: TGTGCCAGCAGCCAAGACGCACCTAGCGGGGGGGCCCGGGAGACCCAGTACTTC. As protein: CASSQDAPSGGARETQYF.

This clonotype was found many times. The V call is TRBV20-1, the J call TRBJ2-1; possible D gene TRBD2, 5 bases. Trimming stripped 6 bases from V and 0 bases from J, with 12 bases between. The CDR3 runs to 14 residues. Germline CDR1 is DFQATT and CDR2 is SNEGSKA (reference sequence). Here the CDR3 reads CSAVRGSSYNEQFF. The CDR3 DNA reads as TGCAGTGCCGTCCGGGGTAGCTCCTACAATGAGCAGTTCTTC.

At least ten counts were recorded for this clonotype. The chain couples TRBV28 to TRBJ2-7; D ambiguous. From germline, CDR1 is MDHEN and CDR2 SYDVKM. Trimming stripped 6 bases from V and 3 bases from J, with 15 bases between. The CDR3 sequence is 14 residues long. DNA for the CDR3: TGTGCCAGCAGCCCCCACGGCCCGAACTACGAGCAGTACGTC. Translating gives CASSPHGPNYEQYV.

This clonotype appeared many times. The J gene is TRBJ2-5, the V gene TRBV7-2, with TRBD2 matching over 8 bases. Germline CDR1 SGHTA, CDR2 FQGNSA. The CDR3 contains 17 residues. V gave up 6 bases and J gave up 5 bases; unmatched junction bases: 17. CDR3 sequence reads: CASSSGIGGGSGETQYF. The CDR3 nucleotides are TGTGCCAGCAGTAGCGGGATAGGCGGGGGGTCGGGGGAGACCCAGTACTTC.

The sample holds many counts of this clonotype. The J gene is TRBJ2-2, the V gene TRBV7-6, with 8 bases identical to TRBD1. There are 16 residues in the CDR3. V dropped 5 bases and J dropped 4; count of bases not matched to a gene: 9. Germline CDR1 reads SGHVS; CDR2 reads FNYEAQ. The chain's CDR3 is CASSQVQGAGTGELFF. Written as DNA, the CDR3 is TGTGCCAGCAGCCAGGTCCAGGGGGCGGGCACCGGGGAGCTGTTTTTT. The whole variable domain, remainder taken from reference TRBV7-6 and TRBJ2-2, is GAGVSQSPRYKVTKRGQDVALRCDPISGHVSLYWYRQALGQGPEFLTYFNYEAQQDKSGLPNDRFSAERPEGSISTLTIQRTEQRDSAMYRCASSQVQGAGTGELFFGEGSRLTVL.

This clonotype was seen at least ten times. The chain combines TRBV9 with TRBJ1-6; D unresolved. The CDR3 consists of 14 residues. The V end lost 0 bases, the J end lost 7 bases, and 8 bases lay between the germline ends. Germline V gene lookup returns CDR1 SGDLS and CDR2 YYNGEE. The CDR3 DNA reads as TGTGCCAGCAGCGTAGTTGGACGGAATTCACCCCTCCACTTT. Encoded protein: CASSVVGRNSPLHF.

The V gene is TRBV5-6, the J gene TRBJ2-1; TRBD2 is a possible D gene (6 bases). Germline V gives CDR1 SGHDT, CDR2 YYEEEE. Trimming left V 3 bases short and J 2 bases short, with 15 bases between. This CDR3 comprises 16 residues. CDR3: CASSWGLLCTYNEQFF. The CDR3 DNA is TGTGCCAGCAGCTGGGGACTCCTCTGCACCTACAATGAGCAGTTCTTC.